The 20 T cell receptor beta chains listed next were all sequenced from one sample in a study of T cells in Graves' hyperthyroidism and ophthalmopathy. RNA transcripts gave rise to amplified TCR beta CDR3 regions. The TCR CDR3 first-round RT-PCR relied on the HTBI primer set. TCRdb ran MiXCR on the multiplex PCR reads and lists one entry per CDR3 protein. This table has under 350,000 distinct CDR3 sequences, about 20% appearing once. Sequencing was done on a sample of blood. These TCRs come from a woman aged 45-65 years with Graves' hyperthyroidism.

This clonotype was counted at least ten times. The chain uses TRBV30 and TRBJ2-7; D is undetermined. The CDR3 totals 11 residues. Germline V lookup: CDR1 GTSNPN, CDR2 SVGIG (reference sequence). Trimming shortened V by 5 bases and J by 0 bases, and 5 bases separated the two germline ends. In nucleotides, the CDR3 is TGTGCCTGGGGAGACTCCTACGAGCAGTACTTC. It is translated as CAWGDSYEQYF.

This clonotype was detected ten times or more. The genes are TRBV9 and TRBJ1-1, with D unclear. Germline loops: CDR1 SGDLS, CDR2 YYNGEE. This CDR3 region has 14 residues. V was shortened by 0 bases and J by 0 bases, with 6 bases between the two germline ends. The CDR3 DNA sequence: TGTGCCAGCAGCGTAGGGGCGGTGAACACTGAAGCTTTCTTT. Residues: CASSVGAVNTEAFF.

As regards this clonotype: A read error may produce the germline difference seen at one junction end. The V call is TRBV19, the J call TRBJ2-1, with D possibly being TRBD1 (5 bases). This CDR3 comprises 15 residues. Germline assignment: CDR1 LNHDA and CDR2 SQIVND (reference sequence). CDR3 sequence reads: CVSSIGQGNYNEQFF. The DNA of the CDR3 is TGTGTCAGTAGTATTGGCCAGGGCAACTACAATGAGCAGTTCTTC.

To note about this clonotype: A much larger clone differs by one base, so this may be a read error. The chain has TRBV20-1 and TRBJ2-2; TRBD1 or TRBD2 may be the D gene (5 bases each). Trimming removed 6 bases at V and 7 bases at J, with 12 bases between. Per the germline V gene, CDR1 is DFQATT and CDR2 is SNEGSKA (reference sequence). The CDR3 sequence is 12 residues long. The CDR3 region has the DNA TGCAGTGCGCTACGGGACGGCGGGGAGCTGTTTTTT. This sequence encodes CSALRDGGELFF.

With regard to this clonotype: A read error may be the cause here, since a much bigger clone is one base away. CDR3 protein: CASSMGGDSNEQFF. The CDR3 DNA is TGTGCCAGTAGTATGGGGGGAGACAGCAATGAGCAGTTCTTC. This chain links TRBV19 with TRBJ2-1, with a tentative D call TRBD2 (6 bases). Germline CDR1 reads LNHDA; CDR2 reads SQIVND (reference sequence). The CDR3 has 14 amino acids. V was shortened by 3 bases and J by 6 bases, with 12 bases between the two germline ends.

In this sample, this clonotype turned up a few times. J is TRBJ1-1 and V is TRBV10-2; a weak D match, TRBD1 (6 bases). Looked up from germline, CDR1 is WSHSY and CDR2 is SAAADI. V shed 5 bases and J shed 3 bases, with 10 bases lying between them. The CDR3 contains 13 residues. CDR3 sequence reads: CASSKNRDTEAFF. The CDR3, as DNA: TGCGCCAGCAGTAAAAACAGGGACACTGAAGCTTTCTTT.

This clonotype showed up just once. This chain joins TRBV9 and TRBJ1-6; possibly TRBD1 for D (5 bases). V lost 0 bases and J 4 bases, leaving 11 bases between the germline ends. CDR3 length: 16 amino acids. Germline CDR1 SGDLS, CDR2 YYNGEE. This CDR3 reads CASSVEGAPYNSPLHF. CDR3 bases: TGTGCCAGCAGCGTAGAAGGGGCCCCTTATAATTCACCCCTCCACTTT.

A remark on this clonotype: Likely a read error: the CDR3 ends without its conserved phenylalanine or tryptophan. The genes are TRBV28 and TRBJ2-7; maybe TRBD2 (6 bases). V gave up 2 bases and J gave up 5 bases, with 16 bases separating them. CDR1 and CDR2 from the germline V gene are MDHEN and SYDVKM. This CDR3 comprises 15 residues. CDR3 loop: CASSLGFGGYHEQYS. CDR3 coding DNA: TGTGCCAGCAGTTTAGGGTTTGGGGGGTACCACGAGCAGTACTCC.

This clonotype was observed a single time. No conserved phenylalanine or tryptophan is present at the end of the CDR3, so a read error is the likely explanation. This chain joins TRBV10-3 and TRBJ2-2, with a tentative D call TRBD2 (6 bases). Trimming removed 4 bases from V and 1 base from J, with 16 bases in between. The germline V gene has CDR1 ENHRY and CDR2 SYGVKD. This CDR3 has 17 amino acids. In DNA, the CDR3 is TGTGCCATCAGTGCTAGCGTGGACGGAAGGAACACCGGGGAGCTGTTTTCT. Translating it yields CAISASVDGRNTGELFS.

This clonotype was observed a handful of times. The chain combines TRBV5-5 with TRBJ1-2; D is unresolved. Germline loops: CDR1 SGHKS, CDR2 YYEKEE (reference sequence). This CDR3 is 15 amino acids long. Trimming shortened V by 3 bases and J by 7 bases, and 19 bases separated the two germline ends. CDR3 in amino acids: CASSSTPDPAGGYTF. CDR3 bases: TGTGCCAGCAGCTCGACCCCCGACCCGGCGGGTGGCTACACCTTC.

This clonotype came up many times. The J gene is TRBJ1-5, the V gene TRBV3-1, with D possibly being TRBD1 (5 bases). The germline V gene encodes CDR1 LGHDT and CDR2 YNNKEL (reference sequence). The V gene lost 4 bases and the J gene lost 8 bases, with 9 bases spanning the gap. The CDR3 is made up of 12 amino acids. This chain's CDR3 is CASSPWGKPQHF. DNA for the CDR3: TGTGCCAGCAGCCCTTGGGGGAAGCCCCAGCATTTT.

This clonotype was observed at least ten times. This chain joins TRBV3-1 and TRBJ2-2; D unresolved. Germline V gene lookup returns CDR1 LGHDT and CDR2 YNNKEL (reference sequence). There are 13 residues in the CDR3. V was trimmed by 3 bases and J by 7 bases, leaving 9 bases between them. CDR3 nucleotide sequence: TGTGCCAGCAGCCAGGTGGATATCGGGGAGCTGTTTTTT. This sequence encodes CASSQVDIGELFF.

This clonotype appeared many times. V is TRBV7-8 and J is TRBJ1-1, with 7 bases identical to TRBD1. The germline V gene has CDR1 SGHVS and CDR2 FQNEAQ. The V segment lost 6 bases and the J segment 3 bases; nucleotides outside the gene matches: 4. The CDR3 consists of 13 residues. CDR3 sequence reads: CASRQGTDTEAFF. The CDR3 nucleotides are TGTGCCAGCAGACAGGGGACGGACACTGAAGCTTTCTTT. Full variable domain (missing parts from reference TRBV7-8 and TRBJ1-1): GAGVSQSPRYKVAKRGQDVALRCDPISGHVSLFWYQQALGQGPEFLTYFQNEAQLDKSGLPSDRFFAERPEGSVSTLKIQRTQQEDSAVYLCASRQGTDTEAFFGQGTRLTVV.

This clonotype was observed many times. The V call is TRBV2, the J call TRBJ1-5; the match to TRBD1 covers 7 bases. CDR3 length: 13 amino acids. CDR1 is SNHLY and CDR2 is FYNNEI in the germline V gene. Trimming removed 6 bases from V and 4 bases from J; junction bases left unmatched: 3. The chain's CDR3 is CASSPGQNQPQHF. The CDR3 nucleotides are TGTGCCAGCAGCCCGGGACAGAATCAGCCCCAGCATTTT.

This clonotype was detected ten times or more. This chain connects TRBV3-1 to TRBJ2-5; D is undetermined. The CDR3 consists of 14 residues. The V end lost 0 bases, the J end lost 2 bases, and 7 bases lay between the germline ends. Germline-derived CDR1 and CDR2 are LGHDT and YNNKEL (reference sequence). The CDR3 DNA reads TGTGCCAGCAGCCAAGACTCAGCTCAAGAGACCCAGTACTTC. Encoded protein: CASSQDSAQETQYF.

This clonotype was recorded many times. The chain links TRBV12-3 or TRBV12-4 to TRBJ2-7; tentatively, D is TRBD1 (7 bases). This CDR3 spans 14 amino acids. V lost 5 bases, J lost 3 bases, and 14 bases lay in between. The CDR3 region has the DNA TGTGCCAGCAGTCGCGGGGACAGCCGCTACGAGCAGTACGTC. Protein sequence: CASSRGDSRYEQYV.

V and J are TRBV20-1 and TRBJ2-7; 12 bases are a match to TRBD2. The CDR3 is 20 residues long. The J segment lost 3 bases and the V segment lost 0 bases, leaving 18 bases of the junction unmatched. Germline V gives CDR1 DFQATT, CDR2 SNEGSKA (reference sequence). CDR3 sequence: CSAREERIKTSGRLRYEQYF. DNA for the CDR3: TGCAGTGCTAGAGAGGAGAGGATTAAGACTAGCGGGAGATTGCGCTACGAGCAGTACTTC.

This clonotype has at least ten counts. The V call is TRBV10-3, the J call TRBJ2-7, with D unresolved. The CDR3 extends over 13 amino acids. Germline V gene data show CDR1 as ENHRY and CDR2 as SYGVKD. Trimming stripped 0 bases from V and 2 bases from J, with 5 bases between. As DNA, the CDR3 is TGTGCCATCAGTGAGTCGTCTGCCTACGAGCAGTACGTC. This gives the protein CAISESSAYEQYV.

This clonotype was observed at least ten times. The CDR3 DNA follows: TGTGCCAGCAGTTTCCCCGGGCGGATGAACACTGAAGCTTTCTTT. It specifies CASSFPGRMNTEAFF. The chain joins TRBV28 to TRBJ1-1; D is ambiguous. V was clipped by 3 bases and J by 0 bases, with 11 bases between them. CDR3 length equals 15 residues. Germline CDR1 MDHEN, CDR2 SYDVKM.

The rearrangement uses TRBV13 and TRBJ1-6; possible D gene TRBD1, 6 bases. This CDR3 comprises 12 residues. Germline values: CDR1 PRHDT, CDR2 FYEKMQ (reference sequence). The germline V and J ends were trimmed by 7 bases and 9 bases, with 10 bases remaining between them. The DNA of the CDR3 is TGTGCCAGCAATCTAGGGGGTTCACCCCTCCACTTT. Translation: CASNLGGSPLHF.